The next 24 T cell receptor beta chains were all read from a single sample in a study of T-cell memory formation after mild COVID-19. TCRdb reprocessed the 5' RACE reads via MiXCR and lists one record per CDR3 protein. Here the sample spans some 330,000 distinct CDR3 sequences, about 21% being singletons. The sample taken for sequencing was PBMCs or a T cell subset sorted from them (not recorded which). Receptor source: an adult woman who had mild COVID-19 (a few samples of this study predate the infection). Cell type and time point are not known.

This clonotype has just a few counts. The chain joins TRBV21-1 to TRBJ2-7; TRBD2, as called in the table, went unchecked against the DNA. TRBV21-1 is shown as a pseudogene. There are 16 residues in the CDR3. CDR3 coding DNA: TGTGCCAGCAGCAGTGGGCTAGCGGGAGGGCCGGACGAGCAGTACTTC. This translates into CASSSGLAGGPDEQYF.

The gene calls are TRBV29-1 and TRBJ2-7; 8 nucleotides line up with TRBD2. Germline-derived CDR1 and CDR2 are SQVTM and ANQGSEA. The length of the CDR3 is 13 residues. V gave up 6 bases and J gave up 4 bases; unmatched junction bases: 8. CDR3 bases: TGCAGCGTAGTAGCGGGACAACTTTACGAGCAGTACTTC. This encodes CSVVAGQLYEQYF.

V gene TRBV6-1 combines with J gene TRBJ2-1; D may match TRBD1 or TRBD2 (5 bases each). Trimming removed 6 bases at V and 0 bases at J, with 18 bases between. The CDR3 has 17 residues. Germline CDR1 MNHNS, CDR2 SASEGT. The CDR3 loop reads CASSPGPLYASYNEQFF. The CDR3 DNA sequence: TGTGCCAGCAGCCCGGGACCGCTGTATGCCTCCTACAATGAGCAGTTCTTC.

The J gene is TRBJ1-2, the V gene TRBV9, with no clear D. CDR1 and CDR2 from the germline V gene are SGDLS and YYNGEE. This CDR3 is built from 13 residues. V lost 3 bases and J lost 7, with 13 bases in between. The CDR3 here is CASSADIRFGYTF. DNA of the CDR3: TGTGCCAGCAGCGCAGACATCAGGTTTGGCTACACCTTC.

This clonotype has more than one count but fewer than ten. This chain links TRBV5-6 with TRBJ2-3; D possibly uses TRBD1 or TRBD2 (5 bases each). The V gene lost 0 bases and the J gene lost 4 bases, with 9 bases spanning the gap. Germline lookup yields CDR1 SGHDT and CDR2 YYEEEE. The CDR3 is 14 amino acids. CDR3 DNA: TGTGCCAGCAGCTTGGCCGAGGGGTCAGATACGCAGTATTTT. Translation gives CASSLAEGSDTQYF.

The rearrangement uses TRBV7-3 and TRBJ2-3; 10 positions match TRBD2. There are 15 residues in the CDR3. V was pared by 4 bases and J by 6 bases, with 7 bases of the junction left unmatched. CDR1 and CDR2 from the germline V gene are SGHTA and FQGTGA. The CDR3 bases are TGTGCCAGCAGCTCCCCCGGGACTAGCGTTGATACGCAGTATTTT. Its translation: CASSSPGTSVDTQYF.

This clonotype was seen repeatedly, ten times or more. The rearrangement links TRBV4-2 to TRBJ1-1; no clear D gene. The CDR3 covers 13 residues. The V end was cut by 0 bases, the J end by 5 bases, with 7 bases between. Germline-derived CDR1 and CDR2 are LGHNA and YNFKEQ. The CDR3: CASSQEGGTEAFF. The CDR3 DNA sequence: TGTGCCAGCAGCCAAGAGGGAGGAACTGAAGCTTTCTTT.

The chain employs TRBV29-1 and TRBJ1-2; D call uncertain. Trimming took off 3 bases at V and 4 bases at J, with 9 bases between the two ends. The CDR3 has 12 residues. Germline CDR1 SQVTM, CDR2 ANQGSEA. The CDR3 here is CSVEAVSYGYTF. The CDR3 DNA sequence: TGCAGCGTTGAGGCCGTTTCCTATGGCTACACCTTC.

This clonotype has just one count. Here the CDR3 DNA reads TGTGCCAGCACCCCGGACAGCGAAGAGACCCAGTACTTC. Amino acid sequence: CASTPDSEETQYF. This chain uses TRBV11-3 with TRBJ2-5, with D tentatively TRBD1 (6 bases). CDR1 and CDR2 from the germline V gene are SGHNT and YENEEA. The V end was cut by 7 bases, the J end by 3 bases, with 12 bases between. This CDR3 contains 13 residues. Supplemented by reference TRBV11-3 and TRBJ2-5, the full variable domain reads EAGVVQSPRYKIIEKKQPVAFWCNPISGHNTLYWYLQNLGQGPELLIRYENEEAVDDSQLPKDRFSAERLKGVDSTLKIQPAELGDSAVYLCASTPDSEETQYFGPGTRLLVL.

The rearrangement joins TRBV30 to TRBJ2-7, with 11 positions matching TRBD2. Germline V gene data show CDR1 as GTSNPN and CDR2 as SVGIG (reference sequence). Germline trimming cut 7 bases from V and 5 bases from J; bases unmatched to any gene: 10. The CDR3 loop spans 14 amino acids. The CDR3 DNA is TGTGCCTCGATGATAGCGGGAGGGCCTCACGAGCAGTACTTC. As protein: CASMIAGGPHEQYF.

This clonotype has just a few counts. V gene TRBV2 combines with J gene TRBJ2-2, with a weak D call TRBD2 (5 bases). CDR3 length: 14 residues. Between the trimmed V and J ends, which lost 10 bases and 6 bases, there was a span of 18 bases. Germline V gene sequence: CDR1 SNHLY, CDR2 FYNNEI. CDR3 nucleotides: TGTGCCACCAGACGGGGTAGCGTTCCCGGGGAGCTGTTTTTT. Translating gives CATRRGSVPGELFF.

This clonotype was counted a few times. This chain joins TRBV5-1 and TRBJ2-1; D is possibly TRBD2 (5 bases). The CDR3 contains 15 residues. V lost 4 bases, J lost 6 bases, and 17 bases lay in between. Germline V gene data show CDR1 as SGHRS and CDR2 as YFSETQ. CDR3 coding DNA: TGCGCCAGCAGCACGGGATCATCGACCGGCAATGAGCAGTTCTTC. Protein product: CASSTGSSTGNEQFF.

The chain joins TRBV7-2 to TRBJ2-7; 7 positions agree with TRBD1. This CDR3 contains 14 residues. The V and J ends lost 10 bases and 0 bases, in that order; junction bases with no gene match: 9. Germline lookup yields CDR1 SGHTA and CDR2 FQGNSA. The CDR3 spells CATRTGLSSYEQYF. In DNA form, the CDR3 reads TGTGCCACCCGGACAGGCCTCAGCTCCTACGAGCAGTACTTC.

This clonotype was counted many times. The chain uses TRBV5-6 and TRBJ1-5; 7 bases align to TRBD1. The J segment lost 7 bases and the V segment lost 4 bases, leaving 11 bases of the junction unmatched. The CDR3 is made up of 15 amino acids. Germline values: CDR1 SGHDT, CDR2 YYEEEE. CDR3 sequence (DNA): TGTGCCAGCAGCCTCTCTGGACAGGTAGTACAGCCCCAGCATTTT. It codes for CASSLSGQVVQPQHF.

In its sample, this clonotype was seen a few times. The chain links TRBV7-9 to TRBJ1-1; D is possibly TRBD1 (5 bases). The ends were cut back, 1 base at V and 4 bases at J, with 13 bases in the middle. Per germline, CDR1 SEHNR and CDR2 FQNEAQ (reference sequence). CDR3 length: 15 amino acids. The CDR3 DNA reads TGTGCCAGCAGCTTAGGGAGGGGAGAGAGCACTGAAGCTTTCTTT. Protein: CASSLGRGESTEAFF.

This clonotype occurred a few times. The V call is TRBV7-9, the J call TRBJ2-2; D ambiguous. The V gene's germline CDR1 is SEHNR and CDR2 FQNEAQ (reference sequence). The V end was cut by 4 bases, the J end by 3 bases, with 9 bases between. This CDR3 region has 14 residues. DNA of the CDR3: TGTGCCAGCAGCTCGACTGTGTACACCGGGGAGCTGTTTTTT. The encoded protein is CASSSTVYTGELFF.

This clonotype was detected ten times or more. This chain uses TRBV24-1 with TRBJ2-1, with D unresolved. Germline CDR1 is KGHDR and CDR2 is SFDVKD. The CDR3 spans 12 residues. V lost 3 bases and J 8 bases, leaving 7 bases between the germline ends. CDR3 in DNA: TGTGCCACCAGTGATGATGTGGATGAGCAGTTCTTC. Translated: CATSDDVDEQFF.

This clonotype was counted a few times. The genes are TRBV4-1 and TRBJ1-5; no definite D call. The germline CDR1 and CDR2 sequences are MGHRA and YSYEKL. V gave up 4 bases and J gave up 4 bases, with 14 bases separating them. The CDR3 contains 15 residues. The CDR3 spells CASSPLPGENQPQHF. CDR3 in DNA: TGCGCCAGCAGCCCCCTCCCTGGGGAGAATCAGCCCCAGCATTTT.

The chain uses TRBV6-5 and TRBJ1-6; D unclear. The V gene's germline CDR1 is MNHEY and CDR2 SVGAGI. V was pared by 6 bases and J by 0 bases, with 6 bases between. This CDR3 region has 14 residues. The chain's CDR3 is CASRRDSYNSPLHF. The DNA for the CDR3 is TGTGCCAGCAGAAGGGACTCCTATAATTCACCCCTCCACTTT.

This clonotype occurred a few times. The CDR3 loop reads CATSDPTSGRVGQFF. The DNA of the CDR3 is TGTGCCACCAGTGACCCGACTAGCGGGAGAGTCGGGCAGTTCTTC. V usage is TRBV24-1 and J usage is TRBJ2-1; 12 positions match TRBD2. V lost 4 bases, J lost 12 bases, and 9 bases stayed unmatched. This CDR3 spans 15 amino acids. Germline CDR1 is KGHDR and CDR2 is SFDVKD.

This clonotype turned up a few times. The V gene is TRBV20-1, the J gene TRBJ2-5; TRBD1 matches 9 bases. After removal of 1 base from V and 7 bases from J, the junction contained 13 bases not matched to a gene. Germline loops: CDR1 DFQATT, CDR2 SNEGSKA (reference sequence). The CDR3 spans 16 residues. The CDR3: CSARAIPQGAFGTQYF. DNA of the CDR3: TGCAGTGCTAGAGCTATTCCACAGGGGGCTTTCGGGACCCAGTACTTC.

The chain uses TRBV4-3 and TRBJ2-5; 9 nucleotides align to TRBD1. The CDR3 consists of 15 residues. CDR1 is LGHNA and CDR2 is YSLEER in the germline V gene. Trimming removed 3 bases from V and 7 bases from J; junction bases left unmatched: 9. CDR3 in amino acids: CASSQDTGGLATQYF. In DNA form, the CDR3 reads TGCGCCAGCAGCCAGGATACAGGGGGCCTTGCGACCCAGTACTTC.

The chain links TRBV7-9 to TRBJ2-3; D is possibly TRBD2 (6 bases). The CDR3 has 15 amino acids. V shed 8 bases and J shed 2 bases, with 17 bases lying between them. Germline CDR1 and CDR2: SEHNR and FQNEAQ (reference sequence). This CDR3 reads CASGDTGVHTDTQYF. DNA for the CDR3: TGTGCCAGCGGCGATACGGGGGTGCACACAGATACGCAGTATTTT.

The CDR3 reads CAWSSPGYQPQHF. DNA for the CDR3: TGTGCCTGGAGCTCCCCTGGGTATCAGCCCCAGCATTTT. The chain has TRBV30 and TRBJ1-5; D is unclear. Germline CDR1 GTSNPN, CDR2 SVGIG (reference sequence). Deletions cut 3 bases from V and 5 bases from J, with 11 bases between. This CDR3 is 13 amino acids long.